This entry features one T cell receptor (beta chain) sequence. The sample's treatment: approximately 18 received Ad26.COV2.S at low or high dose, single or two shots; roughly 5 received placebo; per-sample allocation not given. Day 63 after the first vaccine or placebo injection was the time point for sampling. The data were obtained in a study of Ad26.COV2.S vaccination and SARS-CoV-2 variants. Clones were read by immunoSEQ multiplex PCR, and TCRdb kept only the in-frame ones, dropping some. Here the sample spans about 320,000 clones, 75% to 90% being singletons. The J segment lost 6 bases and the V segment lost 2 bases, leaving 6 bases of the junction unmatched. The CDR3 spans 16 residues. Germline loops: CDR1 SGHTA, CDR2 FQGTGA.

The TCR was taken from a person between 18 and 65 years old who received the Ad26.COV2.S COVID-19 vaccine or a placebo. The sequencing here drew on peripheral blood, taken in a trial of Ad26.COV2.S vaccine versus placebo. The rearrangement links TRBV7-3 to TRBJ2-2; 10 nucleotides match TRBD1. CDR3 protein: CASSLSGTGVAGELFF. The DNA for the CDR3 is TGTGCCAGCAGCTTATCAGGGACAGGGGTCGCCGGGGAGCTGTTTTTT.